This T cell receptor (beta chain) was identified in a study of blood T cell repertoires in COVID-19. Whole-study context: Specimens from acute and convalescent COVID-19 originated in the United States, Italy and Spain. T cells, B-cell-depleted T cells, or PBMCs provided the cDNA or gDNA that served as material.

In the study's own analysis: Counts of nucleated cells, estimated from reference gene primer amplification, were obtained. Here immunoSEQ multiplex PCR was the method, and the copy in TCRdb shows in-frame clones only, minus some. D and trimming were read from the DNA, whereas the V and J calls and clone size are those reported in that table. The sample contains nearly 200,000 clones, 70% to 85% of which appear only once. The V end was cut by 6 bases, the J end by 5 bases, with 8 bases between. Germline assignment: CDR1 LGHDT and CDR2 YNNKEL (reference sequence). The CDR3 extends over 12 amino acids. This sequence originates from a human donor with acute or convalescent COVID-19. The donor label of this sample is uncertain. Sequenced sample: peripheral blood. The chain couples TRBV3-1 (or the pseudogene TRBV3-2) to TRBJ2-1; D might be TRBD2 (5 bases). CDR3 in DNA: TGTGCCAGCAGAGGACTTAACAATGAGCAGTTCTTC. As protein: CASRGLNNEQFF.